This paragraph covers one TCR beta chain sequence. Its antigen remains unidentified. These data come from a study of OX40 agonist ivuxolimab in advanced cancers. General observations from the study: Patients with a partial response at 0.1-3.0 mg/kg had among the lowest clonal expansion. Low normalized T-cell clonal expansion was also seen in some nonresponders.

CDR1 and CDR2 from the germline V gene are MNHNS and SASEGT. V shed 6 bases and J 2 bases; nucleotides not matched to a gene: 5. The CDR3 consists of 14 residues. The method was immunoSEQ multiplex PCR; TCRdb's version includes in-frame clones alone and lacks a portion of them. This sample has some 80,000 clones, with 94% found just once. The origin of this receptor is an adult with an advanced solid tumor such as melanoma, head and neck, liver or kidney cancer. The source material was CD4+ or CD8+ T cells sorted from blood, sampled in a trial of the OX40 agonist ivuxolimab. The chain combines TRBV6-1 with TRBJ1-2; TRBD1 aligns across 8 bases. CDR3 in amino acids: CASRDQGANYGYTF. The CDR3 DNA follows: TGTGCCAGCAGGGACCAGGGGGCGAACTATGGCTACACCTTC.